Below, one T cell receptor beta chain is given with its context. The record originates from a study of control samples from healthy donors and cancer patients. TCRdb's copy holds only in-frame clones and misses some; the assay was immunoSEQ multiplex PCR. This table has some 120,000 clones, approximately 90% appearing once. This CDR3 contains 15 residues. CDR1 is MNHEY and CDR2 is SVGAGI in the germline V gene. The V end lost 8 bases, the J end lost 0 bases, and 14 bases lay between the germline ends. The V gene is TRBV6-5, the J gene TRBJ1-3; D remains ambiguous. This sequence originates from a woman younger than 30 in good health. The sample taken for sequencing was blood. The CDR3 loop reads CASAILQSSGNTIYF. The CDR3 DNA reads TGTGCCAGCGCCATACTTCAGAGCTCTGGAAACACCATATATTTT.